The 20 T cell receptor beta chains in this list originate from one sample, sequenced in a study of T cell repertoires in cytomegalovirus infection. One entry per CDR3 protein results from TCRdb running MiXCR on the reads. The sample includes around 320,000 distinct CDR3 sequences, approximately 9.5% of them seen just once. Sequencing was carried out using PBMCs. The receptors derive from a human donor in good health (CMV status not recorded). Some clones in this sample may be carry-over from other donors' samples.

This clonotype has a count of ten or more. The CDR3 DNA reads as TGTGCCAGCAGCTTTGGGGGGCAGGGTAGCGGGAAACCCGGGGAGCTGTTTTTT. Amino acids: CASSFGGQGSGKPGELFF. The chain joins TRBV7-2 to TRBJ2-2; TRBD2 aligns across 8 bases. Germline trimming cut 3 bases from V and 6 bases from J; bases unmatched to any gene: 15. Germline loops: CDR1 SGHTA, CDR2 FQGNSA. CDR3 length: 18 residues. The full variable domain, with the rest looked up from reference TRBV7-2 and TRBJ2-2, is GAGVSQSPSNKVTEKGKDVELRCDPISGHTALYWYRQSLGQGLEFLIYFQGNSAPDKSGLPSDRFSAERTGGSVSTLTIQRTQQEDSAVYLCASSFGGQGSGKPGELFFGEGSRLTVL.

Only a few counts were recorded for this clonotype. The chain carries TRBV7-3 and TRBJ1-1; D remains unclear. Germline CDR1 SGHTA, CDR2 FQGTGA. The CDR3 has 15 residues. The V end was cut by 2 bases, the J end by 3 bases, with 13 bases between. In DNA form, the CDR3 reads TGTGCCAGCAGCTTATCGAACTGGGAGGACACTGAAGCTTTCTTT. Translation: CASSLSNWEDTEAFF.

This clonotype was seen ten or more times. The chain has TRBV7-2 and TRBJ1-4; D remains unclear. Germline lookup yields CDR1 SGHTA and CDR2 FQGNSA. This CDR3 spans 15 amino acids. Trimming cost V 2 bases and J 9 bases, with 16 bases left between them. The CDR3 DNA follows: TGTGCCAGCAGCTTATTGGCGGCCGGAGGAAAAAAACTGTTTTTT. This encodes CASSLLAAGGKKLFF.

This clonotype was counted many times. This chain connects TRBV7-9 to TRBJ2-7; D is uncertain. Trimming shortened V by 1 base and J by 6 bases, and 10 bases separated the two germline ends. The CDR3 runs 13 residues. CDR1 is SEHNR and CDR2 is FQNEAQ in the germline V gene (reference sequence). This chain's CDR3 is CASSLGWSGEQYF. CDR3 coding DNA: TGTGCCAGCAGCTTAGGATGGTCGGGCGAGCAGTACTTC.

This clonotype showed up just a few times. The chain uses TRBV6-2 or TRBV6-3 and TRBJ1-2; D remains ambiguous. This CDR3 comprises 15 residues. V was shortened by 6 bases and J by 5 bases, with 19 bases between the two germline ends. The germline CDR1 and CDR2 sequences are MNHEY and SVGEGT. CDR3 bases: TGTGCCAGCAGGAACCAAATCCTAGGACCTTATGGCTACACCTTC. As protein: CASRNQILGPYGYTF.

This clonotype has a handful of counts. The chain links TRBV19 to TRBJ2-1; D is perhaps TRBD2 (6 bases). Germline loops: CDR1 LNHDA, CDR2 SQIVND (reference sequence). With 4 bases removed from V and 10 bases from J, the gap between germline ends came to 14 bases. This CDR3 region has 13 residues. CDR3 region: CASSTSDYLEQFF. The CDR3 DNA follows: TGTGCCAGTAGTACTTCGGACTACTTAGAGCAGTTCTTC.

This clonotype was seen a handful of times. The chain has TRBV25-1 and TRBJ2-5; 7 bases map to TRBD1. J was trimmed by 7 bases and V by 5 bases; bases with no gene match: 10. The germline V gene encodes CDR1 MGHDK and CDR2 SYGVNS. The CDR3 covers 14 residues. The CDR3 is CASSYTQGPWTQYF. DNA for the CDR3: TGTGCCAGCAGTTACACACAGGGGCCGTGGACCCAGTACTTC.

This clonotype was seen only a few times. This sequence joins TRBV5-6 and TRBJ1-2; maybe TRBD1 (5 bases). Trimming removed 5 bases at V and 4 bases at J, with 21 bases between. This CDR3 has 16 amino acids. The germline V gene encodes CDR1 SGHDT and CDR2 YYEEEE. The CDR3: CASRDESLGGGYGYTF. DNA of the CDR3: TGTGCCAGCAGGGATGAGTCTCTGGGGGGTGGCTATGGCTACACCTTC. Combining the CDR3 with reference TRBV5-6 and TRBJ1-2 gives the whole variable domain DAGVTQSPTHLIKTRGQQVTLRCSPKSGHDTVSWYQQALGQGPQFIFQYYEEEERQRGNFPDRFSGHQFPNYSSELNVNALLLGDSALYLCASRDESLGGGYGYTFGSGTRLTVV.

This clonotype was counted ten times or more. The gene calls are TRBV7-2 and TRBJ1-2; possibly TRBD1 for D (5 bases). Germline values: CDR1 SGHTA, CDR2 FQGNSA. Between the trimmed V and J ends, which lost 5 bases and 4 bases, there was a span of 17 bases. The CDR3 runs to 15 residues. The CDR3 region has the DNA TGTGCCAGCAGCCTCACGGGACGGTCGGGCTATGGCTACACCTTC. It encodes CASSLTGRSGYGYTF.

This clonotype appeared many times. This chain connects TRBV28 to TRBJ1-6, with D unresolved. Trimming stripped 10 bases from V and 10 bases from J, with 8 bases between. The germline gives CDR1 MDHEN, CDR2 SYDVKM. This CDR3 spans 10 amino acids. The CDR3 is CATLGSPLHF. The CDR3 DNA is TGTGCCACCCTTGGGTCACCCCTCCACTTT.

This clonotype was detected only a few times. The CDR3 nucleotides read TGTGCCAGCAGCCGACACTTACCGACAGAATACAATGAGCAGTTCTTC. Translation gives CASSRHLPTEYNEQFF. The J gene is TRBJ2-1, the V gene TRBV7-6, with D maybe TRBD1 (5 bases). The CDR3 is 16 residues long. Germline V gene data show CDR1 as SGHVS and CDR2 as FNYEAQ. Trimming removed 5 bases at V and 4 bases at J, with 18 bases between.

The V gene is TRBV4-1, the J gene TRBJ2-2; tentatively, D is TRBD2 (6 bases). V was trimmed by 0 bases and J by 3 bases, leaving 14 bases between them. The CDR3 is made up of 17 amino acids. Germline CDR1 and CDR2: MGHRA and YSYEKL. The CDR3 coding sequence is TGCGCCAGCAGCCAAGAGGCGGACGGGGACTACACCGGGGAGCTGTTTTTT. Its translation: CASSQEADGDYTGELFF.

This clonotype was recorded at least ten times. The rearrangement links TRBV25-1 to TRBJ2-1, with 8 bases identical to TRBD1. Germline V lookup: CDR1 MGHDK, CDR2 SYGVNS. The ends lost 5 bases at V and 7 bases at J; junction bases unmatched: 4. This CDR3 spans 13 amino acids. CDR3 in amino acids: CASSPGQVNEQFF. In DNA, the CDR3 is TGTGCCAGCAGTCCGGGACAGGTGAATGAGCAGTTCTTC.

In its sample, this clonotype was seen many times. The rearrangement joins TRBV7-2 to TRBJ1-2; perhaps TRBD1 as D (5 bases). V gave up 10 bases and J gave up 4 bases, with 13 bases separating them. The CDR3 length is 12 residues. Germline CDR1 SGHTA, CDR2 FQGNSA. DNA of the CDR3: TGTGCCATCCGGGGAGGGGTCTATGGCTACACCTTC. This translates into CAIRGGVYGYTF.

This clonotype showed up many times. The chain carries TRBV7-2 and TRBJ2-7; 7 bases match TRBD1. The germline CDR1 and CDR2 sequences are SGHTA and FQGNSA. The V and J ends lost 5 bases and 2 bases, in that order; junction bases with no gene match: 9. CDR3 length equals 15 residues. DNA of the CDR3: TGTGCCAGCAGCCCCGACAGGGCAGCAACCTACGAGCAGTACTTC. Amino acids: CASSPDRAATYEQYF.

There are a few counts of this clonotype. The V and J genes are TRBV28 and TRBJ2-1; perhaps D is TRBD1 or TRBD2 (6 bases each). The V and J ends lost 5 bases and 0 bases respectively, with 17 bases between them. Germline V lookup: CDR1 MDHEN, CDR2 SYDVKM. CDR3 size: 17 residues. This CDR3 is CASSPEGGRPSYNEQFF. CDR3 nucleotides: TGTGCCAGCAGTCCCGAGGGGGGACGCCCCTCCTACAATGAGCAGTTCTTC.

This clonotype was counted at least ten times. This chain uses TRBV7-2 with TRBJ2-3; TRBD2 might be the D (5 bases). The CDR3 loop spans 12 amino acids. Germline CDR1 is SGHTA and CDR2 is FQGNSA. Trimming removed 5 bases at V and 4 bases at J, with 7 bases between. CDR3 DNA: TGTGCCAGCAGCAGAGCGGCAGATACGCAGTATTTT. Its protein product is CASSRAADTQYF.

This clonotype was recorded at least ten times. The V and J genes are TRBV7-2 and TRBJ2-3; perhaps D is TRBD1 or TRBD2 (5 bases each). Germline-derived CDR1 and CDR2 are SGHTA and FQGNSA. V was clipped by 5 bases and J by 1 base, with 16 bases between them. This CDR3 is built from 16 residues. DNA of the CDR3: TGTGCCAGCAGCCTGGATGGGGACCCTCGCACAGATACGCAGTATTTT. Translation: CASSLDGDPRTDTQYF.

Worth noting for this clonotype: The germline gene is not matched at one end of the junction; a read error may be the cause. This chain links TRBV27 with TRBJ2-7; D might be TRBD2 (6 bases). CDR1 and CDR2 from the germline V gene are MNHEY and SMNVEV (reference sequence). The CDR3 extends over 15 amino acids. In DNA, the CDR3 is TGTGCCAGCAGTTTAAACGGCGGAGGGGCCTACGAGCGGTACTTC. Amino acid sequence: CASSLNGGGAYERYF.

This chain connects TRBV5-6 to TRBJ2-4, with 7 bases identical to TRBD2. The CDR3 runs to 17 residues. V gave up 2 bases and J gave up 1 base; unmatched junction bases: 9. CDR1 and CDR2 (germline): SGHDT, YYEEEE. CDR3 coding DNA: TGTGCCAGCAGCTTTTTATCTAGCGGAGGGGCCAAAAACATTCAGTACTTC. Its protein product is CASSFLSSGGAKNIQYF.